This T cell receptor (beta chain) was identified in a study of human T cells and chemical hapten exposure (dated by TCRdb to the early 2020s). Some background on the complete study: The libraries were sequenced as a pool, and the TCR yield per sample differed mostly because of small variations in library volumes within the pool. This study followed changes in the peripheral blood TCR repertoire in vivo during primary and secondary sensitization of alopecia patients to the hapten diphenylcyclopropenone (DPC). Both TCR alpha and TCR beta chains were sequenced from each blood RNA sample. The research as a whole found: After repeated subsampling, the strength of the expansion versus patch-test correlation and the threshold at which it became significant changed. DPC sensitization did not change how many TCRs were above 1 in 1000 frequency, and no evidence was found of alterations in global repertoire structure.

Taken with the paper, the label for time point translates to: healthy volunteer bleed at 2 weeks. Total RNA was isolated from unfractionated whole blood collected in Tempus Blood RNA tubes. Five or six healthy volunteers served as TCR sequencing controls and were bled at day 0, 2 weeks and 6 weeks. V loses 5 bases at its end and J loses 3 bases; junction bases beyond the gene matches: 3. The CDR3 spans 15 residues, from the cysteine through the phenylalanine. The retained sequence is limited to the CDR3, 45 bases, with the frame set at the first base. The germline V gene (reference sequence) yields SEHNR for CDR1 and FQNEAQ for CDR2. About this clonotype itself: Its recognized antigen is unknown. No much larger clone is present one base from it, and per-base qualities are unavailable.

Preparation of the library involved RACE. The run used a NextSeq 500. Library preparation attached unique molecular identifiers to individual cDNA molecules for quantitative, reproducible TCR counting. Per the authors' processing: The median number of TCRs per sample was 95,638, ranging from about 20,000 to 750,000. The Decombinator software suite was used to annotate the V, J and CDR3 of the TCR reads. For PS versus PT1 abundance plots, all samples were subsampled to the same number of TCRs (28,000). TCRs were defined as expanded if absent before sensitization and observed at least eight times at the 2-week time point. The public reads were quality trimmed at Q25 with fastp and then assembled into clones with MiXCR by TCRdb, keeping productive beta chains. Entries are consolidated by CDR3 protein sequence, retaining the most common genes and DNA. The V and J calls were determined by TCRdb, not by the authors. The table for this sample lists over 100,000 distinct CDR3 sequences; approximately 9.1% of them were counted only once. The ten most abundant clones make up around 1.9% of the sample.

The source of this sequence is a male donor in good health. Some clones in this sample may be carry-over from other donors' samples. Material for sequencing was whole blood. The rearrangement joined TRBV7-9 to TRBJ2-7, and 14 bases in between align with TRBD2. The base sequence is TGTGCCAGCAGCCACGGGACTAGCGGGGGCTACGAGCAGTACTTC. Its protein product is CASSHGTSGGYEQYF. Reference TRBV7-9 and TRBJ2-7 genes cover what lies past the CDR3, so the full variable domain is DTGVSQNPRHKITKRGQNVTFRCDPISEHNRLYWYRQTLGQGPEFLTYFQNEAQLEKSRLLSDRFSAERPKGSFSTLEIQRTEQGDSAMYLCASSHGTSGGYEQYFGPGTRLTVT.